Listed below are T cell receptor beta chains from one sample, sequenced in a study of cytomegalovirus exposure and HLA in healthy donors. Only in-frame clones appear in the TCRdb table, and some are missing; sequencing was by immunoSEQ multiplex PCR. The sample has some 170,000 clones, about four fifths seen once. The sequenced material came from PBMCs. These receptor sequences come from a man aged 50 or older in good health and CMV-seropositive. Both conserved end residues are part of each CDR3. A D gene is named only where the DNA matches it firmly. The listing skips clone size in some rows; elsewhere it reads once, few, many or a size class.

clone size: NA; V gene: TRBV30; J gene: TRBJ1-5; D gene: NA; CDR3 length: 14; CDR3 DNA: TGTGCCTGGAGGGGCAGTACTAGCAATCAGCCCCAGCATTTT; CDR3 protein: CAWRGSTSNQPQHF
clone size: once; V gene: TRBV6-5; J gene: TRBJ1-6; D gene: NA; CDR3 length: 14; CDR3 DNA: TGTGCCATCAAACAGGGCTCCTATAATTCACCCCTCCACTTT; CDR3 protein: CAIKQGSYNSPLHF
clone size: NA; V gene: TRBV9; J gene: TRBJ1-3; D gene: TRBD1; CDR3 length: 16; CDR3 DNA: TGTGCCAGCAGCGTGGCGGGACAGGGAAGTGGAAACACCATATATTTT; CDR3 protein: CASSVAGQGSGNTIYF
clone size: NA; V gene: TRBV18; J gene: TRBJ1-1; D gene: TRBD1; CDR3 length: 14; CDR3 DNA: TGTGCCAGCTCACCGGCACAGGGGTCTTCTGAAGCTTTCTTT; CDR3 protein: CASSPAQGSSEAFF
clone size: NA; V gene: TRBV10-3; J gene: TRBJ2-1; D gene: NA; CDR3 length: 16; CDR3 DNA: TGTGCCATCAGTGAGTCGGGGGGGGCCCAAAACAATGAGCAGTTCTTC; CDR3 protein: CAISESGGAQNNEQFF
clone size: NA; V gene: TRBV19; J gene: TRBJ2-4; D gene: TRBD2; CDR3 length: 16; CDR3 DNA: TGTGCCAGTAGTACACGGACTAGGCTAGCCAAAAACATTCAGTACTTC; CDR3 protein: CASSTRTRLAKNIQYF
clone size: NA; V gene: TRBV29-1; J gene: TRBJ2-5; D gene: NA; CDR3 length: 14; CDR3 DNA: TGCAGCGTAGTCGGACAGTACCACCAAGAGACCCAGTACTTC; CDR3 protein: CSVVGQYHQETQYF
clone size: NA; V gene: TRBV6-6; J gene: TRBJ2-7; D gene: TRBD1; CDR3 length: 14; CDR3 DNA: TGTGCCAGCACCCCCGGGACAGAGAACTACGAGCAGTACTTC; CDR3 protein: CASTPGTENYEQYF
clone size: NA; V gene: TRBV27; J gene: TRBJ2-2; D gene: NA; CDR3 length: 14; CDR3 DNA: TGTGCCAGCAGTTTAGGCTGGAACACCGGGGAGCTGTTTTTT; CDR3 protein: CASSLGWNTGELFF
clone size: NA; V gene: TRBV6-5; J gene: TRBJ2-3; D gene: NA; CDR3 length: 16; CDR3 DNA: TGTGCCAGCAGTTACACAGGCTCTTTATTCGGGGATACGCAGTATTTT; CDR3 protein: CASSYTGSLFGDTQYF
clone size: NA; V gene: TRBV5-1; J gene: TRBJ2-7; D gene: TRBD2; CDR3 length: 14; CDR3 DNA: TGCGCCAGCAGCCCTGCGGGGGGGGCCTACGAGCAGTACTTC; CDR3 protein: CASSPAGGAYEQYF
clone size: NA; V gene: TRBV6-1; J gene: TRBJ1-2; D gene: NA; CDR3 length: 13; CDR3 DNA: TGTGCCAGCAGTTTAGGACAGCTCTATGGCTACACCTTC; CDR3 protein: CASSLGQLYGYTF
clone size: few; V gene: TRBV28; J gene: TRBJ2-7; D gene: NA; CDR3 length: 12; CDR3 DNA: TGTGCCAGCAGTTTAAGTGCGTGGGACTGGTACTTC; CDR3 protein: CASSLSAWDWYF
clone size: NA; V gene: TRBV28; J gene: TRBJ2-5; D gene: NA; CDR3 length: 13; CDR3 DNA: TGTGCCAGCGAGGGACTCATCGGAGAGACCCAGTACTTC; CDR3 protein: CASEGLIGETQYF
clone size: few; V gene: TRBV19; J gene: TRBJ2-7; D gene: NA; CDR3 length: 14; CDR3 DNA: TGTGCCAGTAGTATAACGGAGGGAGCGGACGAGCAGTACTTC; CDR3 protein: CASSITEGADEQYF
clone size: NA; V gene: TRBV5-1; J gene: TRBJ2-7; D gene: TRBD1; CDR3 length: 14; CDR3 DNA: TGCGCCAGCAGCTGGGACAGGGAGGTGTACGAGCAGTACTTC; CDR3 protein: CASSWDREVYEQYF
clone size: NA; V gene: TRBV5-6; J gene: TRBJ2-7; D gene: NA; CDR3 length: 12; CDR3 DNA: TGTGCCAGCAGCTCAACTAGCTACGAGCAGTACTTC; CDR3 protein: CASSSTSYEQYF
clone size: NA; V gene: TRBV6-5; J gene: TRBJ2-5; D gene: NA; CDR3 length: 12; CDR3 DNA: TGTGCCAGCAGGGTAGATTCCGAGACCCAGTACTTC; CDR3 protein: CASRVDSETQYF
clone size: NA; V gene: TRBV4-1; J gene: TRBJ2-1; D gene: TRBD2; CDR3 length: 17; CDR3 DNA: TGCGCCAGCAGCCAAGTGGACCTCGGACTAGCCTACAATGAGCAGTTCTTC; CDR3 protein: CASSQVDLGLAYNEQFF
clone size: NA; V gene: TRBV25-1; J gene: TRBJ1-1; D gene: NA; CDR3 length: 14; CDR3 DNA: TGTGCCAGCAGTGACGCGCAAGTGAACACTGAAGCTTTCTTT; CDR3 protein: CASSDAQVNTEAFF
clone size: NA; V gene: TRBV18; J gene: TRBJ2-1; D gene: TRBD1; CDR3 length: 16; CDR3 DNA: TGTGCCAGCTCAACCGGTCAGGGACAGGGCCACAATGAGCAGTTCTTC; CDR3 protein: CASSTGQGQGHNEQFF
clone size: NA; V gene: TRBV4-3; J gene: TRBJ2-7; D gene: NA; CDR3 length: 14; CDR3 DNA: TGCGCCAGCAGCCAAGATTGGACTTTACGGGAGCAGTACTTC; CDR3 protein: CASSQDWTLREQYF
clone size: NA; V gene: TRBV5-1; J gene: TRBJ2-7; D gene: TRBD1; CDR3 length: 16; CDR3 DNA: TGCGCCAGCAGCTTTACCTCAGGGGGCCCTCAGGACGAGCAGTACTTC; CDR3 protein: CASSFTSGGPQDEQYF
clone size: NA; V gene: TRBV11-2; J gene: TRBJ2-3; D gene: TRBD2; CDR3 length: 15; CDR3 DNA: TGTGCCAGCAGCTTTGCGGGGGGACCAACAGATACGCAGTATTTT; CDR3 protein: CASSFAGGPTDTQYF
clone size: NA; V gene: TRBV12-5; J gene: TRBJ1-1; D gene: NA; CDR3 length: 14; CDR3 DNA: TGTGCTAGTGGCCTTGACGGAGGGAACACTGAAGCTTTCTTT; CDR3 protein: CASGLDGGNTEAFF
clone size: NA; V gene: TRBV28; J gene: TRBJ1-1; D gene: TRBD1; CDR3 length: 13; CDR3 DNA: TGTGCCAGCAGATATACAGGGGGGGCTGAAGCTTTCTTT; CDR3 protein: CASRYTGGAEAFF
clone size: NA; V gene: TRBV5-1; J gene: TRBJ1-1; D gene: NA; CDR3 length: 11; CDR3 DNA: TGCGCCAGCAGCTTGGACAGGGAAGCTTTCTTT; CDR3 protein: CASSLDREAFF
clone size: NA; V gene: TRBV7-2; J gene: TRBJ1-1; D gene: NA; CDR3 length: 15; CDR3 DNA: TGTGCCAGCAGCTTGGATACGACAGGGAACACTGAAGCTTTCTTT; CDR3 protein: CASSLDTTGNTEAFF
clone size: NA; V gene: TRBV7-2; J gene: TRBJ1-4; D gene: NA; CDR3 length: 12; CDR3 DNA: TGTGCCAGCAGCCCCCCAGGTGAAAAACTGTTTTTT; CDR3 protein: CASSPPGEKLFF
clone size: NA; V gene: TRBV5-1; J gene: TRBJ2-1; D gene: TRBD2; CDR3 length: 14; CDR3 DNA: TGCGCCAGCAGCTTGTCAGCGGGAGAGGGCGAGCAGTTCTTC; CDR3 protein: CASSLSAGEGEQFF
clone size: NA; V gene: TRBV6-5; J gene: TRBJ2-7; D gene: NA; CDR3 length: 14; CDR3 DNA: TGTGCCAGCCGCCGCGAGCGGTCCTCCTACGAGCAGTACTTC; CDR3 protein: CASRRERSSYEQYF
clone size: NA; V gene: TRBV7-3; J gene: TRBJ1-6; D gene: NA; CDR3 length: 15; CDR3 DNA: TGTGCCAGCAGCTTAGACAGAGAGAGAAATTCACCCCTCCACTTT; CDR3 protein: CASSLDRERNSPLHF
clone size: NA; V gene: TRBV6-1; J gene: TRBJ2-3; D gene: NA; CDR3 length: 17; CDR3 DNA: TGTGCCAGCAGTGATGCAGTGTCGGGGTACGGCACAGATACGCAGTATTTT; CDR3 protein: CASSDAVSGYGTDTQYF
clone size: NA; V gene: TRBV2; J gene: TRBJ1-2; D gene: NA; CDR3 length: 14; CDR3 DNA: TGTGCCAGCAGTGGCGGGGGGAGGCACTATGGCTACACCTTC; CDR3 protein: CASSGGGRHYGYTF
clone size: NA; V gene: TRBV6-5; J gene: TRBJ1-1; D gene: NA; CDR3 length: 13; CDR3 DNA: TGTGCCAGCAGTTACTCAGCGGAAACCGAAGCTTTCTTT; CDR3 protein: CASSYSAETEAFF
clone size: once; V gene: TRBV7-2; J gene: TRBJ1-1; D gene: NA; CDR3 length: 15; CDR3 DNA: TGTGCCAGCATCAACCAACCCGGTTTGAACACTGAAGCTTTCTTT; CDR3 protein: CASINQPGLNTEAFF
clone size: NA; V gene: TRBV19; J gene: TRBJ2-7; D gene: TRBD1; CDR3 length: 16; CDR3 DNA: TGTGCCAGTAGTCAGGGGACAGACTCGTCCCTACGAGGGCAGTACTTC; CDR3 protein: CASSQGTDSSLRGQYF
clone size: NA; V gene: TRBV18; J gene: TRBJ2-1; D gene: TRBD1; CDR3 length: 14; CDR3 DNA: TGTGCCAGCCCGGGACAGGGTTCGGGCAATGAGCAGTTCTTC; CDR3 protein: CASPGQGSGNEQFF
clone size: NA; V gene: TRBV15; J gene: TRBJ1-4; D gene: NA; CDR3 length: 15; CDR3 DNA: TGTGCCACCAGCAGAGATTCGGGGTCTAATGAAAAACTGTTTTTT; CDR3 protein: CATSRDSGSNEKLFF
clone size: NA; V gene: TRBV6-5; J gene: TRBJ1-2; D gene: TRBD1; CDR3 length: 13; CDR3 DNA: TGTGCCAGCAGTCGGACAGGGGACTATGGCTACACCTTC; CDR3 protein: CASSRTGDYGYTF
clone size: NA; V gene: TRBV9; J gene: TRBJ2-1; D gene: NA; CDR3 length: 15; CDR3 DNA: TGTGCCAGCAGCGGCATCGGCGGGTCCTACAATGAGCAGTTCTTC; CDR3 protein: CASSGIGGSYNEQFF
clone size: NA; V gene: TRBV30; J gene: TRBJ2-4; D gene: TRBD2; CDR3 length: 15; CDR3 DNA: TGTGCCTGGAGACCGGGACTAGAGGCCAAAAACATTCAGTACTTC; CDR3 protein: CAWRPGLEAKNIQYF
clone size: NA; V gene: TRBV6-6; J gene: TRBJ2-7; D gene: NA; CDR3 length: 14; CDR3 DNA: TGTGCCAGCAGTTATCCGGGACACACCTACGAGCAGTACTTC; CDR3 protein: CASSYPGHTYEQYF
clone size: NA; V gene: TRBV6-5; J gene: TRBJ1-6; D gene: NA; CDR3 length: 15; CDR3 DNA: TGTGCCAGCACCTCGGGGGGGCTCGATAATTCACCCCTCCACTTT; CDR3 protein: CASTSGGLDNSPLHF
clone size: few; V gene: TRBV19; J gene: TRBJ1-2; D gene: TRBD1; CDR3 length: 15; CDR3 DNA: TGTGCCAGTAGTGTAGCGACAGGGGTTAACTATGGCTACACCTTC; CDR3 protein: CASSVATGVNYGYTF
clone size: NA; V gene: TRBV5-5; J gene: TRBJ2-7; D gene: NA; CDR3 length: 15; CDR3 DNA: TGTGCCAGCAGCTTGGAGGCGGGCCTTGTGGACGAGCAGTACTTC; CDR3 protein: CASSLEAGLVDEQYF
clone size: NA; V gene: TRBV7-9; J gene: TRBJ2-5; D gene: TRBD1; CDR3 length: 16; CDR3 DNA: TGTGCCAGCAGCCCAAGGAGACAGGGGACCGAAGAGACCCAGTACTTC; CDR3 protein: CASSPRRQGTEETQYF